These 7 T cell receptor beta chains share one sample of origin, sequenced in a study of spatial heterogeneity in lung cancer (dated by TCRdb to between 2019 and 2020). Library preparation employed 5' RACE. Sequencing used a NextSeq 500. The public reads were quality trimmed at Q25 with fastp and then assembled into clones with MiXCR by TCRdb, keeping productive beta chains. Entries that share a CDR3 protein sequence are merged under the most common genes and DNA. Counted in this sample were some 87,000 distinct CDR3 sequences; about 9.4% of them appeared once. Of the sample, 6.9% falls within the top ten clones. The time point label of this sample denotes: sample taken at primary tumor resection. For TCR sequencing, whole RNA was extracted from tumor and nontumor lung tissue, or from cryopreserved PBMC samples, and no cell sorting was done. The sequencing here drew on PBMCs, taken at surgery. These receptors came from a male donor with early-stage non-small cell lung cancer.

The rearrangement joins TRBV29-1 to TRBJ1-1, with D maybe TRBD1 (6 bases). The ends were cut back, 4 bases at V and 4 bases at J, with 10 bases in the middle. CDR3 length: 12 amino acids. The germline V gene has CDR1 SQVTM and CDR2 ANQGSEA. Written as DNA, the CDR3 is TGCAGCGTTGTGGTACAGGGCACTGAAGCTTTCTTT. This codes for CSVVVQGTEAFF. Combining the CDR3 with reference TRBV29-1 and TRBJ1-1 gives the whole variable domain SAVISQKPSRDICQRGTSLTIQCQVDSQVTMMFWYRQQPGQSLTLIATANQGSEATYESGFVIDKFPISRPNLTFSTLTVSNMSPEDSSIYLCSVVVQGTEAFFGQGTRLTVV.

This rearrangement joins TRBV19 to TRBJ2-3; 7 bases line up with TRBD2. The CDR3 extends over 14 amino acids. V shed 5 bases, J shed 3 bases, and the junction held 5 bases outside the gene matches. From germline, CDR1 is LNHDA and CDR2 SQIVND (reference sequence). The CDR3 coding sequence is TGTGCCAGTAGTCGCCTTAGCGGGACAGATACGCAGTATTTT. Translation gives CASSRLSGTDTQYF. Together with reference TRBV19 and TRBJ2-3, the CDR3 gives the full variable domain: DGGITQSPKYLFRKEGQNVTLSCEQNLNHDAMYWYRQDPGQGLRLIYYSQIVNDFQKGDIAEGYSVSREKKESFPLTVTSAQKNPTAFYLCASSRLSGTDTQYFGPGTRLTVL.

The sample holds many counts of this clonotype. This chain joins TRBV7-8 and TRBJ1-2, with 7 bases that match TRBD1. The junction had 5 bases not matched to a gene; V was cut back by 6 bases and J by 7 bases. The CDR3 consists of 12 residues. Per the germline V gene, CDR1 is SGHVS and CDR2 is FQNEAQ. The CDR3 is CASSLDRAGYTF. CDR3 coding DNA: TGTGCCAGCAGTCTCGACAGGGCTGGCTACACCTTC.

The table lists this clonotype with a few counts. The genes are TRBV7-9 and TRBJ2-7; D remains ambiguous. V lost 2 bases, J lost 7 bases, and 6 bases lay in between. The CDR3 sequence is 11 residues long. The germline gives CDR1 SEHNR, CDR2 FQNEAQ (reference sequence). CDR3 loop: CASSLSEEQYF. As DNA, the CDR3 is TGTGCCAGCAGCTTAAGTGAGGAGCAGTACTTC.

The rearrangement joins TRBV6-1 to TRBJ2-3, with TRBD1 as a possible D gene (5 bases). Trimming left V 7 bases short and J 7 bases short, with 15 bases between. Germline V CDR1 and CDR2: MNHNS, SASEGT. The CDR3 extends over 13 amino acids. CDR3: CASIQGLGYTQYF. As DNA, the CDR3 is TGTGCCAGCATCCAGGGCTTAGGGTATACGCAGTATTTT.

This clonotype was observed many times. The CDR3 nucleotides are TGTGCCAGCAGGCCCGGTAGGCCAGATACGCAGTATTTT. This gives the protein CASRPGRPDTQYF. The J gene is TRBJ2-3, the V gene TRBV6-2 or TRBV6-3; D is unresolved. The ends were cut back, 6 bases at V and 4 bases at J, with 11 bases in the middle. The CDR3 totals 13 residues. Germline-derived CDR1 and CDR2 are MNHEY and SVGEGT.

This clonotype was seen a few times. The chain employs TRBV4-1 and TRBJ2-7, with a tentative D call TRBD2 (5 bases). This CDR3 comprises 14 residues. Germline CDR1 is MGHRA and CDR2 is YSYEKL. Trimming took 0 bases from V and 3 from J, leaving 9 bases between them. The CDR3 spells CASSQDEGSYEQYF. CDR3 DNA: TGCGCCAGCAGCCAAGATGAGGGAAGCTACGAGCAGTACTTC.